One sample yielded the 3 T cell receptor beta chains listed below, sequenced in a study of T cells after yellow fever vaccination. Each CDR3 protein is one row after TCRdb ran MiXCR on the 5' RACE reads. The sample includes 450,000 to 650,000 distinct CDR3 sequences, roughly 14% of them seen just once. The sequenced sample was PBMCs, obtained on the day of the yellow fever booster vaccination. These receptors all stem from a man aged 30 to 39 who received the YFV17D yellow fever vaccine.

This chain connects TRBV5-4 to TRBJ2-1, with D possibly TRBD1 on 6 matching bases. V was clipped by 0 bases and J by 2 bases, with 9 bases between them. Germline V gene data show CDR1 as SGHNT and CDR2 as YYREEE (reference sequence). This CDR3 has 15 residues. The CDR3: CASSLGQAAYNEQFF. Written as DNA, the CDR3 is TGTGCCAGCAGCTTGGGACAGGCCGCCTACAATGAGCAGTTCTTC.

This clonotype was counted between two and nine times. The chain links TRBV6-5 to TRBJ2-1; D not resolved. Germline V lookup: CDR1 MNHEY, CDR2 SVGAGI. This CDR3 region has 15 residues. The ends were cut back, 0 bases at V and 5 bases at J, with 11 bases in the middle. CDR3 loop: CASSYSTRSHNEQFF. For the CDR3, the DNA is TGTGCCAGCAGTTACTCCACGCGGTCTCACAATGAGCAGTTCTTC.

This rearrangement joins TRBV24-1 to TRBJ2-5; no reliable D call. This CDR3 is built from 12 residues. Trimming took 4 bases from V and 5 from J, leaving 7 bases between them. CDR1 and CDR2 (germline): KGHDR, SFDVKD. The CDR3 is CATSDASETQYF. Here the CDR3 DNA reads TGTGCCACCAGTGACGCTTCGGAGACCCAGTACTTC.